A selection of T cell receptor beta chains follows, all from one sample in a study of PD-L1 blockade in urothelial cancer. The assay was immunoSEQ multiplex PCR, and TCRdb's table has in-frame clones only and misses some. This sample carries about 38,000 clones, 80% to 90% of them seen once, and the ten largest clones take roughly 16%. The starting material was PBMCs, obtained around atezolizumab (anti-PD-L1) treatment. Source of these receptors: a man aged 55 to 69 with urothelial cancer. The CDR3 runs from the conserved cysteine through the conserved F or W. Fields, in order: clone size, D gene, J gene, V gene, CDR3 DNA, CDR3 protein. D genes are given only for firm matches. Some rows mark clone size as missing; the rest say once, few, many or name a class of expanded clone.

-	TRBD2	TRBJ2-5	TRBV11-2	TGTGCCAGCAGCTTCCAGCGGGGGGGCCAAGAGACCCAGTACTTC	CASSFQRGGQETQYF
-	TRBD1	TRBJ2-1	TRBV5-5	TGTGCCAGCAGTTCTACAGGGGGTAGGAGCTCCTACAATGAGCAGTTCTTC	CASSSTGGRSSYNEQFF
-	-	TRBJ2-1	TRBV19	TGTGCCAGTACGGAGGGCATAAACAATGAGCAGTTCTTC	CASTEGINNEQFF
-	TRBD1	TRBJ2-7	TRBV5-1	TGCGCCAGCAGCTCCCTACAGGGGCTTAGCTACGAGCAGTACTTC	CASSSLQGLSYEQYF
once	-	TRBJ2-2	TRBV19	TGTGCCAGTACCCTTTCGGGATCCGGACTTTCCACCGGGGAGCTGTTTTTT	CASTLSGSGLSTGELFF
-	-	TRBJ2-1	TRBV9	TGTGCCAGCAGCCCCCCCTCGGGGGTTCCCTACAATGAGCAGTTCTTC	CASSPPSGVPYNEQFF
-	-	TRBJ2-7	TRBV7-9	TGTGCCAGCAGCTTAGAAAGGGGCGAGCAGTACTTC	CASSLERGEQYF
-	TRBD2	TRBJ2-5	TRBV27	TGTGCCAGCAGTAAGCGGGAGCTGGTTTACGAGACCCAGTACTTC	CASSKRELVYETQYF
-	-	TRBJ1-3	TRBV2	TGTGCCAACAGGGAGCTAGGAAACACCATATATTTT	CANRELGNTIYF
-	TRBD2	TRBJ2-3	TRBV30	TGTGCCTGGAGTGTTACTAGCGGAACAGATACGCAGTATTTT	CAWSVTSGTDTQYF
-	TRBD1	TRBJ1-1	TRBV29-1	TGCAGCGCCCTGGGACAGGGGGCAACTGAAGCTTTCTTT	CSALGQGATEAFF
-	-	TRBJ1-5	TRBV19	TGTGCCAGTAGTATGGGCCAGGGAAATCAGCCCCAGCATTTT	CASSMGQGNQPQHF
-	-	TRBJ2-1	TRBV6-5	TGTGCCAGCAGTTCTCCTTCCTACAATGAGCAGTTCTTC	CASSSPSYNEQFF
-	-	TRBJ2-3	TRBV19	TGTGCCAGTAGTATAGCACCGGGGAGAGGGGATACGCAGTATTTT	CASSIAPGRGDTQYF
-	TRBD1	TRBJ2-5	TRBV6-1	TGTGCCAGCCCGAGTCCCGGGACAGGGGGAGAGACCCAGTACTTC	CASPSPGTGGETQYF
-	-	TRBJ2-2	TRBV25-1	TGTGCCAGCGGAGACAGGACCGGGGAGCTGTTTTTT	CASGDRTGELFF
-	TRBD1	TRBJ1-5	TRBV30	TGTGCCTGGAGCTTAAGGACAGGGCGTCCTCAGCCCCAGCATTTT	CAWSLRTGRPQPQHF
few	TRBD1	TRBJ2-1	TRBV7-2	TGTGCCAGCAGCAACGCCCGACAGGGGGTATGGTTCTTC	CASSNARQGVWFF
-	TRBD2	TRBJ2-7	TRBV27	TGTGCCAGCAGTCCGGTCCCGGGACTAGGAGGCGAGCAGTACTTC	CASSPVPGLGGEQYF
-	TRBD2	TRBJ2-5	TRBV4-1	TGCGCCAGCAGCCAAGCGGGAGCGGGGGGGCCAGAGACCCAGTACTTC	CASSQAGAGGPETQYF
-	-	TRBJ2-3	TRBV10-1	TGCGCCAGCAGTGATTCCCTACTAGCATTCCCTACGGATACGCAGTATTTT	CASSDSLLAFPTDTQYF
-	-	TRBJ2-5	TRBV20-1	TGCAGTGCTAGAGATATGGAGACCCAGTACTTC	CSARDMETQYF
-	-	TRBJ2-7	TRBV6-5	TGTGCCAGCAGCCAGGGATCCAACGAGCAGTACTTC	CASSQGSNEQYF
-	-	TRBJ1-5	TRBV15	TGTGCCACCAGCAGTGAAGTGGGTGGGAGAAGCAATCAGCCCCAGCATTTT	CATSSEVGGRSNQPQHF
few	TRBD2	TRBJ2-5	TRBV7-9	TGTGCCAGCAGCTTAGGGGGGGGACTGCAAGAGACCCAGTACTTC	CASSLGGGLQETQYF
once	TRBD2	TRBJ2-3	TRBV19	TGTGCCAGTAGTGAGACTAGCGGGAGGACCCCCTTAGCGCAGTATTTT	CASSETSGRTPLAQYF
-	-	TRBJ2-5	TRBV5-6	TGTGCCAGCAGCCTTCCAGGGAGCGGAGCGGGAGAGACCCAGTACTTC	CASSLPGSGAGETQYF
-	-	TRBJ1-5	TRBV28	TGTGCCAGCAGTAACCCAGGGACAAAGACTAGCAATCAGCCCCAGCATTTT	CASSNPGTKTSNQPQHF
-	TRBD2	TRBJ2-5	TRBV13	TGTGCCAGCAGCCGGGGACTAGCGGGATCCTTCAAAGAGACCCAGTACTTC	CASSRGLAGSFKETQYF
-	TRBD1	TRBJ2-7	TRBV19	TGTGCCAGTAGTACTGCACTCAGGACAGGCTACGAGCAGTACTTC	CASSTALRTGYEQYF
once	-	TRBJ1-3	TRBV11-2	TGTGCCAGCAGCTTGGGTGGAGCGGGAAACACCATATATTTT	CASSLGGAGNTIYF
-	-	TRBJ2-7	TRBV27	TGTGCCAGCAAACTCGGTGAGCCTTCCTACGAGCAGTACTTC	CASKLGEPSYEQYF
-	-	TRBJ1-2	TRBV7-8	TGTGCCAGCAGCTTGGTATCCGGGAGAGATGGCTACACCTTC	CASSLVSGRDGYTF
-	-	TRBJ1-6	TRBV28	TGTGCCAGCAGGGGGGGGTGGAATTCACCCCTCCACTTT	CASRGGWNSPLHF
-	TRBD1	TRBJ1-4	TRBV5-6	TGTGCCAGCAGCTTGGAGACAGGGAATAATGAAAAACTGTTTTTT	CASSLETGNNEKLFF
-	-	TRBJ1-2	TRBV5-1	TGCGCCAGCAGCTTGAAGGGGGAGTATGGCTACACCTTC	CASSLKGEYGYTF
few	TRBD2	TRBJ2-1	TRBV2	TGTGCCAGCAGTGGCGGGACTAGCGGGTACAATGAGCAGTTCTTC	CASSGGTSGYNEQFF
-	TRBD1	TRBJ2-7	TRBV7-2	TGTGCCAGCAGCTTATGGGCCGGGACAGGGAGTGAGCAGTACTTC	CASSLWAGTGSEQYF
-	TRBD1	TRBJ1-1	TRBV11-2	TGTGCCAGCAGCGTCGACAGGGCTAACACTGAAGCTTTCTTT	CASSVDRANTEAFF
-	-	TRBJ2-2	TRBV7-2	TGTGCCAGCAGCTTAGCGGTCGTAGGGGGGGCCGGGGAGCTGTTTTTT	CASSLAVVGGAGELFF
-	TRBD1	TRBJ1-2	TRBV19	TGTGCCAGTACCGCGGACAGGATCGGCACCACTAACTATGGCTACACCTTC	CASTADRIGTTNYGYTF
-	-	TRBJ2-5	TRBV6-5	TGTGCCAGCAGTTACTCCGCCGGGTACCAAGAGACCCAGTACTTC	CASSYSAGYQETQYF
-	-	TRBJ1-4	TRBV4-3	TGCGCCAGCAGCCGGGGGGAGGGGGGCGAAGAAAAACTGTTTTTT	CASSRGEGGEEKLFF
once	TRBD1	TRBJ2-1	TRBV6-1	TGTGCCAGCATAGTCGTCGACAGGGACAATGAGCAGTTCTTC	CASIVVDRDNEQFF
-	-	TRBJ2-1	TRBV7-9	TGTGCCAGCAGCTTAGAGGGAGGAGGTCGTAATGAGCAGTTCTTC	CASSLEGGGRNEQFF
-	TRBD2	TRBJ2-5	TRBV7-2	TGTGCCAGCAGCACTAGCGGGTTTGAGACCCAGTACTTC	CASSTSGFETQYF
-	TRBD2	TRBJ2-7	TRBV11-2	TGTGCCAGCAGCTTTCTAGCGGTATACTCCTACGAGCAGTACTTC	CASSFLAVYSYEQYF
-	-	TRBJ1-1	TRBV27	TGTGCCAGCAGTTTATCCAGGGACACTGAAGCTTTCTTT	CASSLSRDTEAFF
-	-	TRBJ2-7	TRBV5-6	TGTGCCAGCAGCAAAGACCCGACAGCTCCCTACGAGCAGTACTTC	CASSKDPTAPYEQYF
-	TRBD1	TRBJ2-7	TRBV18	TGTGCCAGCTCACCACCGGGACAGGGGGCATACTACGAGCAGTACTTC	CASSPPGQGAYYEQYF
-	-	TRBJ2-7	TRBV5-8	TGTGCCAGCACTCGCGGGCTCGCTATCTACGAGCAGTACTTC	CASTRGLAIYEQYF
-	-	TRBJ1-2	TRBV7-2	TGTGCCAGCAGTCTGGAGCTGGGCTATGGCTACACCTTC	CASSLELGYGYTF